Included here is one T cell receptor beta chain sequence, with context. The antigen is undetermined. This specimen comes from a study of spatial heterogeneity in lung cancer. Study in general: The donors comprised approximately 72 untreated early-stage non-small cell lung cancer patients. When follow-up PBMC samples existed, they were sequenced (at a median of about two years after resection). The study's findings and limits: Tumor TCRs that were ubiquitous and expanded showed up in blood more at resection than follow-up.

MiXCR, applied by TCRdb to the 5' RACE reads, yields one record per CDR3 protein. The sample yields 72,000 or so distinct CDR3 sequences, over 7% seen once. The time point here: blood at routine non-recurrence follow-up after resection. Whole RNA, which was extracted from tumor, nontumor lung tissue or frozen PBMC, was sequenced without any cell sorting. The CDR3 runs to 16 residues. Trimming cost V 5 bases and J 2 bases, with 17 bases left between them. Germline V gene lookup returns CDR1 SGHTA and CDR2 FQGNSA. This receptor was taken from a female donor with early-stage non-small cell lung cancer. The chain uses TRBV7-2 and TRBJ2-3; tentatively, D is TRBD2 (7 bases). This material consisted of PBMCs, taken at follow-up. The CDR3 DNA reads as TGTGCCAGCAGCACTCAAGGGGGGGTGGTCACAGATACGCAGTATTTT. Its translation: CASSTQGGVVTDTQYF. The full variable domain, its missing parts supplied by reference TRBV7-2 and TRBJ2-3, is GAGVSQSPSNKVTEKGKDVELRCDPISGHTALYWYRQSLGQGLEFLIYFQGNSAPDKSGLPSDRFSAERTGGSVSTLTIQRTQQEDSAVYLCASSTQGGVVTDTQYFGPGTRLTVL.